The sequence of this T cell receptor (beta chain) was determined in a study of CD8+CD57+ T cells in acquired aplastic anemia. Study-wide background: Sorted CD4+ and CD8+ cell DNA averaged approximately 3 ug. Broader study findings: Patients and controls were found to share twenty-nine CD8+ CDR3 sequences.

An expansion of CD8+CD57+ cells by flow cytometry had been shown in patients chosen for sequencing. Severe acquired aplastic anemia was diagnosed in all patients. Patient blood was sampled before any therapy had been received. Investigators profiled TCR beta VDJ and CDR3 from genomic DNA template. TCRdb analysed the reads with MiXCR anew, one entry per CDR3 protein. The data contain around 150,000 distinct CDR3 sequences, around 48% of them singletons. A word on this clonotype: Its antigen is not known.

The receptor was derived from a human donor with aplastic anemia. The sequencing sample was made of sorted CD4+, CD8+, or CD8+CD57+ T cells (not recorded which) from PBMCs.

Here the CDR3 reads CASSLEGQGTPLHF. DNA for the CDR3: TGTGCCAGCAGCTTAGAGGGACAGGGTACCCCCCTCCACTTT. The chain employs TRBV7-9 and TRBJ1-6, with 9 bases lining up with TRBD1. V lost 1 base, J lost 13 bases, and 5 bases stayed unmatched. Germline V gene lookup returns CDR1 SEHNR and CDR2 FQNEAQ (reference sequence). CDR3 length equals 14 residues.